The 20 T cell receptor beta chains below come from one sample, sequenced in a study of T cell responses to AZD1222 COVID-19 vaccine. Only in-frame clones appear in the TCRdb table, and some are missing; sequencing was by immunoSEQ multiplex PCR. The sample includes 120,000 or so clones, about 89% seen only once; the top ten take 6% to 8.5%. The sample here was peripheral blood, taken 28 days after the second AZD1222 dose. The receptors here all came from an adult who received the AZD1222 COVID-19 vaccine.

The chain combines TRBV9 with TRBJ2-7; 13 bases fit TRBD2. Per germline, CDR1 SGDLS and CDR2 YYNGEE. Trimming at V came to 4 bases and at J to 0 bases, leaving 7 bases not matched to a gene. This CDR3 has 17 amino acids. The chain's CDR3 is CASSPGLAGASSYEQYF. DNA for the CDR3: TGTGCCAGCAGCCCTGGACTAGCGGGGGCCTCCTCCTACGAGCAGTACTTC.

CDR3 nucleotides: TGTGCCACCAGTGACCCAGCGGGGGCTCGGGATACGCAGTATTTT. Its protein product is CATSDPAGARDTQYF. This sequence joins TRBV24-1 and TRBJ2-3; the match to TRBD2 covers 8 bases. The germline CDR1 and CDR2 sequences are KGHDR and SFDVKD. The CDR3 runs to 15 residues. V dropped 4 bases and J dropped 6; count of bases not matched to a gene: 8.

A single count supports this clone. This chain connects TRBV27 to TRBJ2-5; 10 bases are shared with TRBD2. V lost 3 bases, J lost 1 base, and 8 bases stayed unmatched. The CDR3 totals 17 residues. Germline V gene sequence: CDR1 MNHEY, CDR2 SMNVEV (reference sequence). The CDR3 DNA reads TGTGCCAGCAGTTTGGAGCCGGGACTAGCGTTCCAAGAGACCCAGTACTTC. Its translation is CASSLEPGLAFQETQYF.

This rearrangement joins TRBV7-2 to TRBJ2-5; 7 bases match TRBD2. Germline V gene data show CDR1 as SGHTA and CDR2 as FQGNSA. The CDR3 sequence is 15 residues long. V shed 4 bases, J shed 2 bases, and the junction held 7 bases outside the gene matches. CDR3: CASSWGGARQETQYF. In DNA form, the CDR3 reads TGTGCCAGCAGCTGGGGGGGAGCGCGACAAGAGACCCAGTACTTC.

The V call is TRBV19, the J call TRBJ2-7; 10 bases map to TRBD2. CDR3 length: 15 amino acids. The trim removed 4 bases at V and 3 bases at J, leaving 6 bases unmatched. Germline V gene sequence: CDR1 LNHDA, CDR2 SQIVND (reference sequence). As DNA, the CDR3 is TGTGCCAGTAGTACGACCCTAGCGGGAGTCTACGAGCAGTACTTC. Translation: CASSTTLAGVYEQYF.

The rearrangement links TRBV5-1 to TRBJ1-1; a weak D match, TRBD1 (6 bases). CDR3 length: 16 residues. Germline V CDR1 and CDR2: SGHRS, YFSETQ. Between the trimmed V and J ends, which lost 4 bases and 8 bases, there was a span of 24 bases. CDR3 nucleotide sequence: TGCGCCAGCAGCCCAGGAAAGGGGGGGGCTGGGGAGGAAGCTTTCTTT. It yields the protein CASSPGKGGAGEEAFF.

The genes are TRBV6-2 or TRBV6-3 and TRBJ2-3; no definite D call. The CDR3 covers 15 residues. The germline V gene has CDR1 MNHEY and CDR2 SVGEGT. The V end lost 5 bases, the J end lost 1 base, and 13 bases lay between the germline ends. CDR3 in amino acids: CASSPDLLGTDTQYF. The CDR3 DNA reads TGTGCCAGCAGTCCGGACCTTCTTGGCACAGATACGCAGTATTTT.

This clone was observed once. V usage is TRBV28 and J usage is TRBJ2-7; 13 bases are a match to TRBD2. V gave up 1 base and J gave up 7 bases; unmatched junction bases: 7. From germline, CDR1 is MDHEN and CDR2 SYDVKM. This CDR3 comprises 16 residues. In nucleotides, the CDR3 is TGTGCCAGCAGTTTATTTTTACTAGCGGGAGGGCGGGAGCAGTACTTC. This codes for CASSLFLLAGGREQYF.

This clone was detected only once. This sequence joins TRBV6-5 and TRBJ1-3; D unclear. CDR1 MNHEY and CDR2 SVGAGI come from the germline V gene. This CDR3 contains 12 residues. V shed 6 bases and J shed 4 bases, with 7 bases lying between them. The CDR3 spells CASSPSGNTIYF. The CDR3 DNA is TGTGCCAGCAGCCCCTCCGGAAACACCATATATTTT.

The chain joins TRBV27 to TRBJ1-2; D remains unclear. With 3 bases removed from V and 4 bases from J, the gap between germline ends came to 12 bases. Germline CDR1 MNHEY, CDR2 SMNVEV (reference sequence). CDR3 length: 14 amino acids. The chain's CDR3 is CASSFSGSIYGYTF. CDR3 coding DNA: TGTGCCAGCAGTTTTTCAGGTTCTATCTATGGCTACACCTTC.

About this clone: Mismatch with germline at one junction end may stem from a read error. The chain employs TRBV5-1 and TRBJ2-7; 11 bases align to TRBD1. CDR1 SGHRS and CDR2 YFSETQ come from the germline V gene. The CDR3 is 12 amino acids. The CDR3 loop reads CASSRDRGSLHF. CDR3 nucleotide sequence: TGCGCCAGCAGCCGGGACAGGGGGTCCCTCCACTTC.

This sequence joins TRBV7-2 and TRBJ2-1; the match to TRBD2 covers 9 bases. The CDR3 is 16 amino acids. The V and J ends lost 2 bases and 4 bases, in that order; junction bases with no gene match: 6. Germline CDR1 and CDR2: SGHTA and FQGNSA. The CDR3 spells CASSLLAGSTYNEQFF. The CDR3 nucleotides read TGTGCCAGCAGCTTACTAGCGGGGAGTACGTACAATGAGCAGTTCTTC.

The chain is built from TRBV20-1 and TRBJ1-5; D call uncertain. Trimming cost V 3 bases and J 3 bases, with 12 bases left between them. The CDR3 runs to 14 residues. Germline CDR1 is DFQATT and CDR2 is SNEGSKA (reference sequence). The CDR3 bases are TGCAGTGCTAGTATGGGAATCCCCAATCAGCCCCAGCATTTT. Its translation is CSASMGIPNQPQHF.

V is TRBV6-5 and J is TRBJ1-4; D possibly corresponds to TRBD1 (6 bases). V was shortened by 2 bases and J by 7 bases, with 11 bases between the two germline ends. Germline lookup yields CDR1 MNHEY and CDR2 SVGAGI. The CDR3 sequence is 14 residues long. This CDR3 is CASSYGGAGEKLFF. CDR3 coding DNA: TGTGCCAGCAGTTACGGGGGGGCGGGTGAAAAACTGTTTTTT.

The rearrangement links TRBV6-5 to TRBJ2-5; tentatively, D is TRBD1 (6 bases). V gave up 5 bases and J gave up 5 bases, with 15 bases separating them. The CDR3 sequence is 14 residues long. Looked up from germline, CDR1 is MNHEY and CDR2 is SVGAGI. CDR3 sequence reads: CASSTTGTVETQYF. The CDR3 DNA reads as TGTGCCAGCAGTACTACAGGGACGGTTGAGACCCAGTACTTC.

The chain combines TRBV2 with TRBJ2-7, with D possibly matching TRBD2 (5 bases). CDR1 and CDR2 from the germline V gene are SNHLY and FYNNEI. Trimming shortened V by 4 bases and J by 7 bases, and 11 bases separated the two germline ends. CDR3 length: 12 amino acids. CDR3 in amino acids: CASSGLADEQYF. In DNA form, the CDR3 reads TGTGCCAGCAGTGGGCTAGCTGATGAGCAGTACTTC.

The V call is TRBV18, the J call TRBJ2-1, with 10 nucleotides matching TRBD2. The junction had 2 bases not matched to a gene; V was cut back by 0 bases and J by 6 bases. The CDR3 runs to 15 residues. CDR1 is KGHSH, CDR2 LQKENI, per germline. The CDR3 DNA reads TGTGCCAGCTCACCACCGGCTAGCGGGAGCAATGAGCAGTTCTTC. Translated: CASSPPASGSNEQFF.

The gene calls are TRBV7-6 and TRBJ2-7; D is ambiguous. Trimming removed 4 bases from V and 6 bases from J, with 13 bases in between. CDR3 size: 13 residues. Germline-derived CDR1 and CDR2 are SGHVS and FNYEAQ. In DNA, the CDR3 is TGTGCCAGCAGCTCATCAGAGCCAGGCGAGCAGTACTTC. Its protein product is CASSSSEPGEQYF.

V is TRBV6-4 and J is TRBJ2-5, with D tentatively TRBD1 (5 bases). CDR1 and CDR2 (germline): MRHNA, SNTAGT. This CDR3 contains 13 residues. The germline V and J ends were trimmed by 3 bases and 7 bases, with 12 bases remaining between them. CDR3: CASSEDRKGTQYF. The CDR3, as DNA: TGTGCCAGCAGTGAAGACAGAAAGGGGACCCAGTACTTC.

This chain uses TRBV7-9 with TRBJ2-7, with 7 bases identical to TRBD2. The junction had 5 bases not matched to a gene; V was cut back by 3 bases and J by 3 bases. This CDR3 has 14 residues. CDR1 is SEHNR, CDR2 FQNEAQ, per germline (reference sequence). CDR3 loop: CASSLLADNYEQYF. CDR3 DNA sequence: TGTGCCAGCAGCTTGCTAGCGGATAACTACGAGCAGTACTTC.